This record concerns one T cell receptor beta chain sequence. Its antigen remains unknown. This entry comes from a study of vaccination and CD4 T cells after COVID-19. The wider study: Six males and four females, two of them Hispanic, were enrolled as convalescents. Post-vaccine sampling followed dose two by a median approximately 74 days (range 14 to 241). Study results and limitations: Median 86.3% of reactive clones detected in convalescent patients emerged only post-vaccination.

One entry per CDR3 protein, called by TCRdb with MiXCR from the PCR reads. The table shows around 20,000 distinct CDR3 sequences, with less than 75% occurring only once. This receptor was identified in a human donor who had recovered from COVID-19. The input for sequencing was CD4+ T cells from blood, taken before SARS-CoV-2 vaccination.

CDR3 in amino acids: CSVEDQGAYTDTQYF. The DNA of the CDR3 is TGCAGCGTTGAAGATCAGGGGGCATACACAGATACGCAGTATTTT. The rearrangement uses TRBV29-1 and TRBJ2-3; 8 nucleotides align to TRBD1. The V gene's germline CDR1 is SQVTM and CDR2 ANQGSEA. The CDR3 totals 15 residues. The junction had 4 bases not matched to a gene; V was cut back by 0 bases and J by 2 bases.